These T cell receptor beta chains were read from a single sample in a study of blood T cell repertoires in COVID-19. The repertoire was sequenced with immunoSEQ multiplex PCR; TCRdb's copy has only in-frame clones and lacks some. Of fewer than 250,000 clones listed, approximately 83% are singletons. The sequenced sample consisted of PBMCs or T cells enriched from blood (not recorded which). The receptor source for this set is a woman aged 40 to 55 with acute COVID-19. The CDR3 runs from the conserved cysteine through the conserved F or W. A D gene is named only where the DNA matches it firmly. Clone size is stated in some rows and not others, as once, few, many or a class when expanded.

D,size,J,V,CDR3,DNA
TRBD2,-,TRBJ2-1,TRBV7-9,CASSPLTSGANEQFF,TGTGCCAGCAGCCCCCTGACTAGCGGGGCCAATGAGCAGTTCTTC
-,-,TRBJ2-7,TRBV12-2,CASRQGLVYYYNGEQYF,TGTGCAAGTCGCCAGGGACTAGTTTACTACTACAACGGCGAGCAGTACTTC
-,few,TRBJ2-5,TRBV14,CASSHASGWETQYF,TGTGCCAGCAGCCATGCGAGCGGATGGGAGACCCAGTACTTC
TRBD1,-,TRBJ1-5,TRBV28,CASSLTGNQPQHF,TGTGCCAGCAGTCTGACAGGGAATCAGCCCCAGCATTTT
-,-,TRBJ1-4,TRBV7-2,CASSLSAVRELFF,TGTGCCAGCAGCTTATCAGCGGTGAGGGAACTGTTTTTT
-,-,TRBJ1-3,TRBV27,CASRGPGNTIYF,TGTGCCAGCAGGGGGCCGGGAAACACCATATATTTT
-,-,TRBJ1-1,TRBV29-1,CSAREGLNTEAFF,TGCAGCGCCCGGGAGGGTTTGAACACTGAAGCTTTCTTT
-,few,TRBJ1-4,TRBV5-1,CASSLQSTNEKLFF,TGCGCCAGCAGCTTGCAGTCAACTAATGAAAAACTGTTTTTT
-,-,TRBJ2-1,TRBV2,CASGTKLYEQFF,TGTGCCAGCGGGACAAAACTGTATGAGCAGTTCTTC
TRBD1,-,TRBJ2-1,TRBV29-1,CSVWGDRGNEQFF,TGCAGCGTTTGGGGGGACAGGGGCAATGAGCAGTTCTTC
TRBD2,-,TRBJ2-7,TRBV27,CASSLGREGLEQYF,TGTGCCAGCAGTTTAGGCAGGGAGGGGCTCGAGCAGTACTTC
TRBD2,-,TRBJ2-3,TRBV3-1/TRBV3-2,CASSPGLAASTDTQYF,TGTGCCAGCAGCCCAGGACTAGCGGCTAGCACAGATACGCAGTATTTT
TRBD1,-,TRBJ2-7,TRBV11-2,CASSFGQGYEQYF,TGTGCCAGCAGCTTTGGACAGGGCTACGAGCAGTACTTC
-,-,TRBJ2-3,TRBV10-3,CAITLSGSRTDTQYF,TGTGCCATCACTCTTAGCGGTTCGAGGACAGATACGCAGTATTTT
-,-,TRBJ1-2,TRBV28,CASRWGGTNYGYTF,TGTGCCAGCAGATGGGGGGGGACCAACTATGGCTACACCTTC
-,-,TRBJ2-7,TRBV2,CASSGGGHLSYEQYF,TGTGCCAGCAGTGGGGGCGGACACCTCTCCTACGAGCAGTACTTC
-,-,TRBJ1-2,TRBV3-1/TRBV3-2,CASSQAPGGRSGYTF,TGTGCCAGCAGCCAAGCACCCGGGGGGCGATCTGGCTACACCTTC
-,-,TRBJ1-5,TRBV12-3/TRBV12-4,CASSRMAAQPQHF,TGTGCCAGCAGCCGCATGGCGGCTCAGCCCCAGCATTTT
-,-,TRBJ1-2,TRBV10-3,CAISGTENGGYTF,TGTGCCATCAGTGGGACAGAAAATGGTGGCTACACCTTC
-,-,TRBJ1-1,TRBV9,CASSVGWGLNTEAFF,TGTGCCAGCAGCGTAGGCTGGGGCCTGAACACTGAAGCTTTCTTT
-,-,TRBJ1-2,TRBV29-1,CSVDRQAGGYTF,TGCAGCGTTGACAGGCAGGCAGGCGGCTACACCTTC
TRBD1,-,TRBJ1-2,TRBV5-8,CASSAGTGFYGYTF,TGTGCCAGCAGCGCCGGGACAGGTTTTTATGGCTACACCTTC
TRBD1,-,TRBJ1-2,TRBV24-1,CATSDPGQPGDGYTF,TGTGCCACCAGTGATCCGGGACAGCCTGGCGATGGCTACACCTTC
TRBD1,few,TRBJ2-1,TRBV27,CASRRPGGEQFF,TGTGCCAGCCGAAGGCCAGGGGGTGAGCAGTTCTTC
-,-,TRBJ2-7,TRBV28,CASTNPTGTYEQYF,TGTGCCAGCACTAACCCGACAGGTACCTACGAGCAGTACTTC
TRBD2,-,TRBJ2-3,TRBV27,CASSFVAGSAGTDTQYF,TGTGCCAGCAGTTTTGTAGCGGGTAGTGCGGGTACAGATACGCAGTATTTT
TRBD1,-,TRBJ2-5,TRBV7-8,CASSMGSVDRGFQETQYF,TGTGCCAGCAGTATGGGGTCGGTTGACAGGGGATTCCAAGAGACCCAGTACTTC
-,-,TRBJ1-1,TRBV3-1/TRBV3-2,CASSRRADNLEAFF,TGTGCCAGCAGCCGGCGGGCAGATAATTTAGAAGCTTTCTTT
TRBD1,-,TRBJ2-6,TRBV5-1,CASSSGTGPSGANVLTF,TGCGCCAGCAGCTCCGGGACAGGCCCCTCTGGGGCCAACGTCCTGACTTTC
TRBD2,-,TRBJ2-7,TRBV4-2,CASSPSGRAREQYF,TGTGCCAGCAGCCCTAGCGGGAGGGCGAGAGAGCAGTACTTC
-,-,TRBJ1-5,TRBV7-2,CASSFMQNSNQPQHF,TGTGCCAGCAGCTTTATGCAGAATAGCAATCAGCCCCAGCATTTT
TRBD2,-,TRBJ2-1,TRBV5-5,CASRILADSSYNEQFF,TGTGCCAGCAGGATACTAGCGGATTCCTCCTACAATGAGCAGTTCTTC
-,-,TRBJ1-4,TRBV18,CASSPIGNWRIEKLFF,TGTGCCAGCTCACCAATCGGGAATTGGAGAATCGAAAAACTGTTTTTT
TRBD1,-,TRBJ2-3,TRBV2,CASDTGGFPTDTQYF,TGTGCCAGCGATACAGGGGGCTTCCCCACAGATACGCAGTATTTT
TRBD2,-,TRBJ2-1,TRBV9,CASSPTLGDYYNEQFF,TGTGCCAGCAGCCCCACACTGGGGGACTACTACAATGAGCAGTTCTTC
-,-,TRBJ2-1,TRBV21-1,CASSLHGTKPHNEQFF,TGTGCCAGCAGCTTACACGGGACAAAGCCCCACAATGAGCAGTTCTTC
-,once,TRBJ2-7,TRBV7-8,CASSLGTVYEQYF,TGTGCCAGCAGCTTAGGGACAGTATACGAGCAGTACTTC
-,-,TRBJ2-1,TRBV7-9,CASSLRRGSVDEQFF,TGTGCCAGCAGCTTACGCAGGGGTTCGGTGGATGAGCAGTTCTTC
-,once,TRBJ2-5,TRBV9,CASSVADPEETQYF,TGTGCCAGCAGCGTAGCAGATCCAGAAGAGACCCAGTACTTC
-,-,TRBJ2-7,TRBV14,CASSGTLRGSYEQYF,TGTGCCAGCAGCGGTACTCTGAGGGGGTCCTACGAGCAGTACTTC
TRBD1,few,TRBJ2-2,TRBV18,CASSPAGTGNSGELFF,TGTGCCAGCTCACCTGCCGGGACAGGGAATTCCGGGGAGCTGTTTTTT
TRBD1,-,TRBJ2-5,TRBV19,CASSSVTWTGIRETQYF,TGTGCCAGTAGTAGCGTAACTTGGACAGGGATCCGAGAGACCCAGTACTTC
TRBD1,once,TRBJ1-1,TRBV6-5,CASRIRGQANTEAFF,TGTGCCAGCAGAATTAGGGGGCAGGCGAACACTGAAGCTTTCTTT
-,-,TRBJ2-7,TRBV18,CASSPPLYSYEQYF,TGTGCCAGCTCACCACCGTTATACTCCTACGAGCAGTACTTC
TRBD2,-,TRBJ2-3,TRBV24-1,CATSGTSGASTDTQYF,TGTGCCACCAGTGGTACTAGCGGGGCCTCCACAGATACGCAGTATTTT
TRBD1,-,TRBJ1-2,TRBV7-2,CASSLDRGTDGYTF,TGTGCCAGCAGCTTAGACAGGGGAACGGACGGCTACACCTTC
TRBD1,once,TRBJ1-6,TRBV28,CASSFRDRGSPLHF,TGTGCCAGCAGTTTCCGGGACAGGGGCTCACCCCTCCACTTT
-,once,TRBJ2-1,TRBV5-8,CASSLGTRINEQFF,TGTGCCAGCAGCTTGGGGACTCGGATCAATGAGCAGTTCTTC
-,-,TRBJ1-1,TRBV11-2,CASSPLSRGLNTEAFF,TGTGCCAGCAGCCCCTTGTCCAGGGGCCTGAACACTGAAGCTTTCTTT